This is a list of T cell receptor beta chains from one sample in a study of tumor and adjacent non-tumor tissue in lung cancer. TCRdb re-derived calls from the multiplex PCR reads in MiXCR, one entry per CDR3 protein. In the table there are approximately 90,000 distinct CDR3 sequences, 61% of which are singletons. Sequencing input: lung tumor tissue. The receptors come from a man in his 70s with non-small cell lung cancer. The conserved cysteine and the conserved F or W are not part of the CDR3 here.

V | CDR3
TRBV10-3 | AISESVAGARLDKNIQY
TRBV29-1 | NVEPPHGRETQY
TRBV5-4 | GSRGRYEQY
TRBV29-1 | SIGLRGETQY
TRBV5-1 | ASSSGLAGVGTGELF
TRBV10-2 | VSRLAGVLNEQF
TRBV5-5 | ASSFEQGSSARNEQF
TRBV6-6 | ASSWDVDGYT
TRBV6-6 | ASGKDRAGELF
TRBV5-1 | VSSWLIGTTYEQY
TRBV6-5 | NSSYSMAAADTKY
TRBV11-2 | AGNLVGQIGEKLF
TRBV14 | ANNLTDTQY
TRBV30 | AWSPNPVYEQY
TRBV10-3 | ALNQGGGSSQPQH
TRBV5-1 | ASSLGLADTQY
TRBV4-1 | SSSQAPRSGELF
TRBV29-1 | SVEWTSTDTQY
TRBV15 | ATSRGAKGKFRELF
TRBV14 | ASSQEVYTEAF
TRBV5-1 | ASSLAARGGELF
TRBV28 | ASSGTGSFYEQY
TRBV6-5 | VSGRTRYTSSYEQY
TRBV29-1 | NVVILRGTQY
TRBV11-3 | ASSLSRDSFSNEQF
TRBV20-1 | SARVSPQETQY
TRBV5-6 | ASSRRGPASEQF
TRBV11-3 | ASSLGRGSGVELF
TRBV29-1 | GPGNNGQF
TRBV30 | AWSVGADRGEHY
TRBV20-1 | SARPRTSGIDEQF